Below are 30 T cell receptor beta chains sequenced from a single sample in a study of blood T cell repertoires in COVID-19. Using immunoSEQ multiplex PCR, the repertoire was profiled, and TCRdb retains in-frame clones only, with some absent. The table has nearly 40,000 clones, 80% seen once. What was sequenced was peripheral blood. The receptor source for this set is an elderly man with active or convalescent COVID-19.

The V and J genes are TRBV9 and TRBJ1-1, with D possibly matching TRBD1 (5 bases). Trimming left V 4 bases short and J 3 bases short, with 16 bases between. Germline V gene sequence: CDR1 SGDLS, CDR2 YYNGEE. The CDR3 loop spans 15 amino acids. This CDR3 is CASSPTGKWDTEAFF. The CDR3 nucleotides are TGTGCCAGCAGCCCCACAGGTAAGTGGGACACTGAAGCTTTCTTT.

Written as DNA, the CDR3 is TGTGCCAGCAGTTCTGGACTAGCGGGGTCCTACGAGCAGTACTTC. This codes for CASSSGLAGSYEQYF. The V and J genes are TRBV6-5 and TRBJ2-7; 12 nucleotides match TRBD2. Germline assignment: CDR1 MNHEY and CDR2 SVGAGI. Trimming took 4 bases from V and 1 from J; bases not matched to a gene: 2. The CDR3 extends over 15 amino acids.

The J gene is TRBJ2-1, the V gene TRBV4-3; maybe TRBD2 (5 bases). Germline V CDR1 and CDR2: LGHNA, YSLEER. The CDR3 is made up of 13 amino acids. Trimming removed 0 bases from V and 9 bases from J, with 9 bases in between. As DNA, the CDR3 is TGCGCCAGCAGCCAAGATGAGGGTATTGAGCAGTTCTTC. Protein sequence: CASSQDEGIEQFF.

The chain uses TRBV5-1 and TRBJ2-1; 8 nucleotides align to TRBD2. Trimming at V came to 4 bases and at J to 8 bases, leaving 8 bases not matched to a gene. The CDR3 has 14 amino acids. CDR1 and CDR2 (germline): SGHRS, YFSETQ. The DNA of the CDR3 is TGCGCCAGCAGCCAAAGGACTAGCCCAGATGAGCAGTTCTTC. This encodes CASSQRTSPDEQFF.

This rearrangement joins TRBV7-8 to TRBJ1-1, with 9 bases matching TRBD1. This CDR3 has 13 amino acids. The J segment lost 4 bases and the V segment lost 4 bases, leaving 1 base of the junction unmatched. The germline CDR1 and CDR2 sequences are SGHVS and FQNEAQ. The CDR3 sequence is CASSSQGATEAFF. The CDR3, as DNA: TGTGCCAGCAGCTCACAGGGGGCCACTGAAGCTTTCTTT.

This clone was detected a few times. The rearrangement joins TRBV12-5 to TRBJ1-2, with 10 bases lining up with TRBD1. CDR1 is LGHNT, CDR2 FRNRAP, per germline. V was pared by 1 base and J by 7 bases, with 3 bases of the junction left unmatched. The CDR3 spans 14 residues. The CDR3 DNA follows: TGTGCTAGTGGTTTGGGACAGGGGGCGCTTGGCTACACCTTC. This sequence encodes CASGLGQGALGYTF.

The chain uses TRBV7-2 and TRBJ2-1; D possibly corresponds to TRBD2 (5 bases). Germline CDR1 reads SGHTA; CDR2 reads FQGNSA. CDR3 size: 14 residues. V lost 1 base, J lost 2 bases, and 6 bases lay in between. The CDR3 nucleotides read TGTGCCAGCAGCTTAGTCGGGACCTACAATGAGCAGTTCTTC. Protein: CASSLVGTYNEQFF.

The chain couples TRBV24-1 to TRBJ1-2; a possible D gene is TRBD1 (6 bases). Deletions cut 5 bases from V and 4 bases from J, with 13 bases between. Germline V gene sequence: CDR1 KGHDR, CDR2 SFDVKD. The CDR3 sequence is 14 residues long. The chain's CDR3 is CATSAPGTSYGYTF. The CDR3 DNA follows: TGTGCCACCAGTGCCCCCGGGACATCCTATGGCTACACCTTC.

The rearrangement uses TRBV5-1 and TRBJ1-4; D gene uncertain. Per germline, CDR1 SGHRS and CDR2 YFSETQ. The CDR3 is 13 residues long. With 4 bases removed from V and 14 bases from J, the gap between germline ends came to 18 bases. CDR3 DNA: TGCGCCAGCAGCCCCGGTGTGGACTCGCGGCTGTTTTTT. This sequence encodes CASSPGVDSRLFF.

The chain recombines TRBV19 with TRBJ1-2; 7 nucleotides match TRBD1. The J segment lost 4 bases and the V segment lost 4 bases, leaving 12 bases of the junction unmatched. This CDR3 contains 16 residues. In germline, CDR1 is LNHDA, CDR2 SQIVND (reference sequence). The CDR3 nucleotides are TGTGCCAGTAGTACCCAGACAGGGTACGGAAGCTATGGCTACACCTTC. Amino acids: CASSTQTGYGSYGYTF.

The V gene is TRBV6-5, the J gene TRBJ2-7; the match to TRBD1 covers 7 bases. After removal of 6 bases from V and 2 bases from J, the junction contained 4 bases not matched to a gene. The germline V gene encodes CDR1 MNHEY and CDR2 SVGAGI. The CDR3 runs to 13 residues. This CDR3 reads CASRTGQAYEQYF. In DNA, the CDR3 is TGTGCCAGCAGAACCGGACAGGCCTACGAGCAGTACTTC.

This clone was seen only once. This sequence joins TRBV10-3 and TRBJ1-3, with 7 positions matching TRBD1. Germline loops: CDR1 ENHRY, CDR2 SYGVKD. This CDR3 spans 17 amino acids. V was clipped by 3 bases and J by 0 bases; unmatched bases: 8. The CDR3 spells CAISDPTGTASGNTIYF. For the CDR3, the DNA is TGTGCCATCAGTGACCCGACCGGGACAGCCTCTGGAAACACCATATATTTT.

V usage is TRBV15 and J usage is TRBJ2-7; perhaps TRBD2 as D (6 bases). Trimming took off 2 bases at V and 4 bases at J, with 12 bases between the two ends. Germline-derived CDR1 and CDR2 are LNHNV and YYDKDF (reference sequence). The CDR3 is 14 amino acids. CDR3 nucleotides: TGTGCCACCAGCAGACAGGGAGGAAGATACGAGCAGTACTTC. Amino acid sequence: CATSRQGGRYEQYF.

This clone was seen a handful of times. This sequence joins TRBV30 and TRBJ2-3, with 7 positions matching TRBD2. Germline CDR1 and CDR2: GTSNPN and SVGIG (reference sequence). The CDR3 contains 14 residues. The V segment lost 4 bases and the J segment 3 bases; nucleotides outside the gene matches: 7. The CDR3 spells CAWTSGIGTDTQYF. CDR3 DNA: TGTGCCTGGACAAGCGGGATTGGGACAGATACGCAGTATTTT.

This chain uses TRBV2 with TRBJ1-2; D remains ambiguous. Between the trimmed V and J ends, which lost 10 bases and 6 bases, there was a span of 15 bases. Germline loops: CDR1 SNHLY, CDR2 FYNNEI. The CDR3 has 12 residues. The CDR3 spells CATSARVDGYTF. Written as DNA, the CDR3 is TGTGCCACCTCGGCGCGGGTTGATGGCTACACCTTC.

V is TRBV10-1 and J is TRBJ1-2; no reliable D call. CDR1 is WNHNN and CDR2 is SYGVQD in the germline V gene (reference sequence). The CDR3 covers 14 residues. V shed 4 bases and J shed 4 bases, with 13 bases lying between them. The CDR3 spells CASSAAGGCYGYTF. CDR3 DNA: TGCGCCAGCAGTGCGGCAGGTGGGTGCTATGGCTACACCTTC.

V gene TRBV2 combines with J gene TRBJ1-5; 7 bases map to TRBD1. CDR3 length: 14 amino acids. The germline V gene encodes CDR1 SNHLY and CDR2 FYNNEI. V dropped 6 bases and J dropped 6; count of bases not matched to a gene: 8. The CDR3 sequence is CASSGTDRSQPQHF. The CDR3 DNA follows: TGTGCCAGCAGCGGGACGGACAGGAGTCAGCCCCAGCATTTT.

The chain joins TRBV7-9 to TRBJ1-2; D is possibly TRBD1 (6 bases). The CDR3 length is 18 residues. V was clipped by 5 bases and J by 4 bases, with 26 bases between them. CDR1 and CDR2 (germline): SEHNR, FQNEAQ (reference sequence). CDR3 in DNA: TGTGCCAGCAGCCCTGTGCGGACAGCTAATGAACCCTTCTATGGCTACACCTTC. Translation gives CASSPVRTANEPFYGYTF.

Here the CDR3 DNA reads TGTGCCAGCAGCTCCCTCCCCGGAAACACCATATATTTT. Its protein product is CASSSLPGNTIYF. This chain links TRBV5-6 with TRBJ1-3, with D uncertain. The CDR3 spans 13 residues. V was shortened by 3 bases and J by 4 bases, with 8 bases between the two germline ends. CDR1 and CDR2 from the germline V gene are SGHDT and YYEEEE.

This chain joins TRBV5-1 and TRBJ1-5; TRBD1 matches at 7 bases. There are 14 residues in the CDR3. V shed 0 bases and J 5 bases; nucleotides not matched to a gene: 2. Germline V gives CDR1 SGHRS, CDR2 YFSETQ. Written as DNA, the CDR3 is TGCGCCAGCAGCTTGGAAGGGGGCTATCAGCCCCAGCATTTT. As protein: CASSLEGGYQPQHF.

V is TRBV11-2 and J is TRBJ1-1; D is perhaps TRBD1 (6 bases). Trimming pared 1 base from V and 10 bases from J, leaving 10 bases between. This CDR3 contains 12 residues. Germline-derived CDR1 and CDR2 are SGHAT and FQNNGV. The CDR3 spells CASSLAARGAFF. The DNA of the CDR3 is TGTGCCAGCAGCTTAGCCGCCAGGGGAGCTTTCTTT.

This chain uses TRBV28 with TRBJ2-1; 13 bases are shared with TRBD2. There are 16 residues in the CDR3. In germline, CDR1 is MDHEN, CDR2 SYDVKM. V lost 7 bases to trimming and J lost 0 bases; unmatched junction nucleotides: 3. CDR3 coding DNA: TGTGCCAGCACCAGGACTAGCGGGAGCTCCTACAATGAGCAGTTCTTC. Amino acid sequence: CASTRTSGSSYNEQFF.

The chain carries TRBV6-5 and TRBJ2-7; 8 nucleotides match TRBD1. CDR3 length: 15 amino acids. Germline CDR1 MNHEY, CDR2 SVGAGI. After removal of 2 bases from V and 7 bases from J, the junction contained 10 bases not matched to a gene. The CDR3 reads CASSYLQGAFDEQYF. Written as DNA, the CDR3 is TGTGCCAGCAGTTACCTGCAGGGGGCGTTTGATGAGCAGTACTTC.

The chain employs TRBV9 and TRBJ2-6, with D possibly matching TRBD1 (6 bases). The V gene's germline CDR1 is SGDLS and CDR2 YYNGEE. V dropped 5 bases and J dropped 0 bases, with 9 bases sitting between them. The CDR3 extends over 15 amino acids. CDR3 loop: CASRKGGSGANVLTF. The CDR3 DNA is TGTGCCAGCAGAAAAGGGGGCTCTGGGGCCAACGTCCTGACTTTC.

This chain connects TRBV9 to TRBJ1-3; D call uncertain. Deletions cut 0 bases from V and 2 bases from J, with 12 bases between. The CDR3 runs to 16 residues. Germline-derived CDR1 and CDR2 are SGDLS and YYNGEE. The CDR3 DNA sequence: TGTGCCAGCAGCGTAGATCAGGTGGGCGCTGGAAACACCATATATTTT. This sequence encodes CASSVDQVGAGNTIYF.

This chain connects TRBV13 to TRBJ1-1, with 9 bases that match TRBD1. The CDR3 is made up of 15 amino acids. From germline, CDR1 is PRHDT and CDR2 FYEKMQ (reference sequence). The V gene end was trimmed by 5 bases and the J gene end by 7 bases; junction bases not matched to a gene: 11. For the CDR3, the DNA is TGTGCCAGCAGCCCTAGGACAGGGGAACAGGGTGAAGCTTTCTTT. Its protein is CASSPRTGEQGEAFF. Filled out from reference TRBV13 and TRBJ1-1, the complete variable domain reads AAGVIQSPRHLIKEKRETATLKCYPIPRHDTVYWYQQGPGQDPQFLISFYEKMQSDKGSIPDRFSAQQFSDYHSELNMSSLELGDSALYFCASSPRTGEQGEAFFGQGTRLTVV.

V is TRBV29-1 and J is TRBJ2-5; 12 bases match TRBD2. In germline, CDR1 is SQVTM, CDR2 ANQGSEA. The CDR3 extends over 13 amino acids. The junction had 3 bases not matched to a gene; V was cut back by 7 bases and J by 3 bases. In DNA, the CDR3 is TGCAGCGCTCGGACTAGCGGGGAAGAGACCCAGTACTTC. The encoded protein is CSARTSGEETQYF.

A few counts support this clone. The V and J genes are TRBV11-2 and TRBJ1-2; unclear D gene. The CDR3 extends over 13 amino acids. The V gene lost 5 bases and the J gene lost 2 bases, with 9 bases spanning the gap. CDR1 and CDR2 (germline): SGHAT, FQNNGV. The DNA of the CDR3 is TGTGCCAGCAGCGAGCCCTGGAACTATGGCTACACCTTC. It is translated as CASSEPWNYGYTF.

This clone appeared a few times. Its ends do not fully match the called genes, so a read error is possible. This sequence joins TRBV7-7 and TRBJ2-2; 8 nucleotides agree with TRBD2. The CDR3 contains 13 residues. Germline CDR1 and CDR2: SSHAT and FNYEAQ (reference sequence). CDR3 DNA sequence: TGTGCTAGCAGCCCCACTAGCGGCGGGGAGCTGTTTTTT. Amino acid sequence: CASSPTSGGELFF.

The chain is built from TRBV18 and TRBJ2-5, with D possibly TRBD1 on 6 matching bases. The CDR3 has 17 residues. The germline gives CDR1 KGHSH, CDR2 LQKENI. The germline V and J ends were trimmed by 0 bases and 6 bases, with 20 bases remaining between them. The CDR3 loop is CASSPPTWGQLGQTQYF. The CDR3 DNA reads TGTGCCAGCTCACCACCTACCTGGGGGCAGCTAGGTCAGACCCAGTACTTC.